Shown below are 31 T cell receptor beta chains from a single sample sequenced in a study of spatial heterogeneity in lung cancer (dated by TCRdb to the late 2010s). In light of the paper, this sample's time point label describes: blood at routine non-recurrence follow-up after resection. For TCR sequencing, whole RNA was extracted from tumor and nontumor lung tissue, or from cryopreserved PBMC samples, and no cell sorting was done. The library was produced with 5' RACE. TCRdb names NextSeq 500 as the instrument used. TCRdb reran the public reads through fastp at Q25 and MiXCR, keeping productive beta chains. Each entry merges the rows of one CDR3 protein and shows their most common DNA and genes. The sample yields about 52,000 distinct CDR3 sequences; around 7.7% were counted once. The ten largest clones add up to around 33% of the sample. Material: PBMCs, obtained at follow-up. The receptors originated from a female donor with early-stage non-small cell lung cancer.

This clonotype was seen many times. The rearrangement links TRBV12-3 or TRBV12-4 to TRBJ1-1; D might be TRBD1 (6 bases). The CDR3 covers 14 residues. V lost 6 bases to trimming and J lost 5 bases, with 16 bases between them. DNA for the CDR3: TGTGCCAGCAGAGCCGGGGGGGGCCCGACTGAAGCTTTCTTT. This sequence encodes CASRAGGGPTEAFF.

This clonotype occurred many times. The chain joins TRBV12-3 or TRBV12-4 to TRBJ2-5, with D unresolved. There are 11 residues in the CDR3. Trimming pared 2 bases from V and 5 bases from J, leaving 3 bases between. In nucleotides, the CDR3 is TGTGCCAGCAGTTTAACTGAGACCCAGTACTTC. This translates into CASSLTETQYF.

The DNA of the CDR3 is TGCGCCAGCAGCCCCGCTAGAGTCAGGTATGCAGATACGCAGTATTTT. Protein sequence: CASSPARVRYADTQYF. V and J are TRBV5-1 and TRBJ2-3; D gene ambiguous. V was clipped by 4 bases and J by 4 bases, with 19 bases between them. CDR1 and CDR2 (germline): SGHRS, YFSETQ. The CDR3 runs to 16 residues.

Ten or more counts support this clonotype. The V and J genes are TRBV29-1 and TRBJ1-1; D is undetermined. The CDR3 length is 12 residues. The germline V gene has CDR1 SQVTM and CDR2 ANQGSEA. The V end lost 1 base, the J end lost 5 bases, and 8 bases lay between the germline ends. CDR3: CSVEGEWTEAFF. The CDR3 nucleotides are TGCAGCGTTGAAGGAGAATGGACTGAAGCTTTCTTT.

This clonotype came up a few times. The chain links TRBV4-3 to TRBJ1-2; the D is unclear. This CDR3 is built from 14 residues. CDR1 LGHNA and CDR2 YSLEER come from the germline V gene. The V end was cut by 3 bases, the J end by 4 bases, with 12 bases between. The CDR3 region is CASSQNTGPYGYTF. As DNA, the CDR3 is TGCGCCAGCAGCCAGAACACCGGCCCCTATGGCTACACCTTC.

This clonotype was counted ten times or more. Germline is not matched at one junction end, which may reflect a read error. V is TRBV6-1 and J is TRBJ1-2, with unresolved D. CDR3 length equals 11 residues. Germline-derived CDR1 and CDR2 are MNHNS and SASEGT. The CDR3 bases are TGTGCCAGCAGTGAATTTGCCCTTAACTCCTTC. Its translation: CASSEFALNSF.

V usage is TRBV6-5 and J usage is TRBJ2-3; D uncertain. CDR1 and CDR2 (germline): MNHEY, SVGAGI. Trimming left V 6 bases short and J 3 bases short, with 10 bases between. The CDR3 extends over 13 amino acids. The CDR3 sequence is CASRTPLTDTQYF. The DNA of the CDR3 is TGTGCCAGCAGAACACCCTTGACAGATACGCAGTATTTT.

This clonotype came up a few times. This sequence joins TRBV9 and TRBJ2-7, with 11 bases fitting TRBD2. J lost 4 bases, V lost 2 bases, and 5 bases had no gene match. Germline assignment: CDR1 SGDLS and CDR2 YYNGEE. The CDR3 is 15 residues long. The CDR3 reads CASSVSGGAVYEQYF. In DNA, the CDR3 is TGTGCCAGCAGCGTTAGCGGGGGGGCTGTATACGAGCAGTACTTC.

V and J are TRBV27 and TRBJ1-5; 9 bases fit TRBD1. Unmatched junction bases numbered 16, after V lost 3 bases and J lost 10 bases. Germline CDR1 and CDR2: MNHEY and SMNVEV (reference sequence). The CDR3 runs 17 residues. This CDR3 reads CASSLTDPRDRAKPQHF. CDR3 sequence (DNA): TGTGCCAGCAGTTTGACAGACCCTAGGGACAGGGCAAAACCCCAGCATTTT.

This clonotype was seen a single time. DNA of the CDR3: TGCGCCAGCAGCTTGGGTACGGGGAAGAGCCAAGAGACCCAGTACTTC. This sequence encodes CASSLGTGKSQETQYF. The chain employs TRBV5-1 and TRBJ2-5, with D perhaps TRBD2 (5 bases). CDR1 and CDR2 from the germline V gene are SGHRS and YFSETQ. CDR3 size: 16 residues. V lost 0 bases to trimming and J lost 1 base, with 13 bases between them.

Only a few counts were recorded for this clonotype. The V call is TRBV20-1, the J call TRBJ2-5; D tentatively reads TRBD1 or TRBD2 (5 bases each). CDR1 and CDR2 from the germline V gene are DFQATT and SNEGSKA (reference sequence). Trimming took 0 bases from V and 3 from J, leaving 11 bases between them. CDR3 length: 14 amino acids. The CDR3 nucleotides are TGCAGTGCTAGAGAGCGAGGGACGGAAGAGACCCAGTACTTC. This translates into CSARERGTEETQYF.

This clonotype was found many times. The genes are TRBV7-6 and TRBJ1-1; D unclear. The CDR3 has 13 residues. Trimming took off 8 bases at V and 0 bases at J, with 10 bases between the two ends. Germline V gene sequence: CDR1 SGHVS, CDR2 FNYEAQ. The CDR3 bases are TGTGCCAGCCGGGATCCTTTGAACACTGAAGCTTTCTTT. Protein: CASRDPLNTEAFF.

This clonotype was detected many times. CDR3 amino acids: CASSRGTTDSPLHF. DNA for the CDR3: TGTGCCAGCAGCCGCGGGACAACGGATTCACCCCTCCACTTT. V gene TRBV7-9 combines with J gene TRBJ1-6; weak D call: TRBD1 (6 bases). The CDR3 sequence is 14 residues long. CDR1 SEHNR and CDR2 FQNEAQ come from the germline V gene (reference sequence). With 5 bases removed from V and 8 bases from J, the gap between germline ends came to 13 bases.

The table lists this clonotype with many counts. The J gene is TRBJ1-1, the V gene TRBV6-6; 12 nucleotides line up with TRBD1. The V segment lost 4 bases and the J segment 0 bases; nucleotides outside the gene matches: 9. The germline V gene encodes CDR1 MNHNY and CDR2 SVGAGI (reference sequence). CDR3 length equals 18 residues. The CDR3 nucleotides read TGTGCCAGCAGTTCGTGGGGACAGGGGGCTATCATGAACACTGAAGCTTTCTTT. It yields the protein CASSSWGQGAIMNTEAFF.

V gene TRBV7-8 combines with J gene TRBJ1-2; no reliable D call. CDR3 length: 14 residues. The germline gives CDR1 SGHVS, CDR2 FQNEAQ. The V end lost 3 bases, the J end lost 2 bases, and 10 bases lay between the germline ends. The CDR3 region has the DNA TGTGCCAGCAGCTTTTCCCCAGGAAACTATGGCTACACCTTC. Its protein is CASSFSPGNYGYTF.

This clonotype has a handful of counts. This chain uses TRBV7-2 with TRBJ1-1, with a weak D call TRBD1 (5 bases). Trimming left V 4 bases short and J 2 bases short, with 11 bases between. The CDR3 is 14 amino acids. The germline gives CDR1 SGHTA, CDR2 FQGNSA. CDR3 nucleotides: TGTGCCAGCAGCTACCAGGGCGCAAACACTGAAGCTTTCTTT. Residues: CASSYQGANTEAFF. The whole variable domain, remainder taken from reference TRBV7-2 and TRBJ1-1, is GAGVSQSPSNKVTEKGKDVELRCDPISGHTALYWYRQSLGQGLEFLIYFQGNSAPDKSGLPSDRFSAERTGGSVSTLTIQRTQQEDSAVYLCASSYQGANTEAFFGQGTRLTVV.

This clonotype was picked up many times. The V gene is TRBV2, the J gene TRBJ2-2; D is unresolved. Germline CDR1 is SNHLY and CDR2 is FYNNEI. V gave up 7 bases and J gave up 7 bases, with 16 bases separating them. The CDR3 is 14 residues long. The chain's CDR3 is CASKLFQVGGELFF. The CDR3, as DNA: TGTGCCAGCAAACTCTTCCAGGTGGGCGGGGAGCTGTTTTTT.

Ten or more counts support this clonotype. The rearrangement uses TRBV15 and TRBJ2-7, with 9 bases matching TRBD2. CDR1 is LNHNV and CDR2 is YYDKDF in the germline V gene (reference sequence). Unmatched junction bases numbered 3, after V lost 0 bases and J lost 3 bases. The CDR3 has 15 amino acids. The CDR3 DNA is TGTGCCACCAGCAGAGAGGGCGGGGGGGTCTACGAGCAGTACTTC. Its translation is CATSREGGGVYEQYF.

Only a few counts were recorded for this clonotype. CDR3 nucleotides: TGTGCCACCCGACGGGGGCAGGGGAACACTGAAGCTTTCTTT. It translates to CATRRGQGNTEAFF. The chain couples TRBV19 to TRBJ1-1; weak D call: TRBD1 (6 bases). Germline V lookup: CDR1 LNHDA, CDR2 SQIVND (reference sequence). The CDR3 is 14 residues long. Trimming took off 10 bases at V and 1 base at J, with 16 bases between the two ends. Looking up the rest from reference TRBV19 and TRBJ1-1 gives the full variable domain: DGGITQSPKYLFRKEGQNVTLSCEQNLNHDAMYWYRQDPGQGLRLIYYSQIVNDFQKGDIAEGYSVSREKKESFPLTVTSAQKNPTAFYLCATRRGQGNTEAFFGQGTRLTVV.

The V and J genes are TRBV5-1 and TRBJ1-5; D not resolved. The CDR3 contains 15 residues. Trimming shortened V by 0 bases and J by 4 bases, and 11 bases separated the two germline ends. Germline V gives CDR1 SGHRS, CDR2 YFSETQ. The CDR3 region is CASSLGSSGNQPQHF. CDR3 nucleotides: TGCGCCAGCAGCTTGGGGTCAAGCGGGAATCAGCCCCAGCATTTT.

This clonotype was observed a few times. The chain has TRBV12-3 or TRBV12-4 and TRBJ2-2; D perhaps matches TRBD1 (6 bases). Trimming removed 1 base at V and 4 bases at J, with 10 bases between. CDR3 length equals 15 residues. The CDR3 sequence is CASSLGTVPTGELFF. The CDR3 DNA reads TGTGCCAGCAGTTTAGGGACAGTCCCCACCGGGGAGCTGTTTTTT.

The V and J genes are TRBV20-1 and TRBJ2-1; D might be TRBD1 (6 bases). CDR1 and CDR2 from the germline V gene are DFQATT and SNEGSKA (reference sequence). The CDR3 extends over 15 amino acids. Trimming removed 3 bases at V and 2 bases at J, with 14 bases between. The CDR3 protein is CSARNLGQTYNEQFF. In DNA form, the CDR3 reads TGCAGTGCTAGGAATTTAGGACAGACCTACAATGAGCAGTTCTTC.

The rearrangement links TRBV6-2 or TRBV6-3 to TRBJ2-3; D gene uncertain. V dropped 2 bases and J dropped 6 bases, with 12 bases sitting between them. CDR1 is MNHEY and CDR2 is SVGEGT in the germline V gene. The CDR3 sequence is 14 residues long. CDR3 bases: TGTGCCAGCAGTTACGGCAGCACTTCGGATACGCAGTATTTT. It codes for CASSYGSTSDTQYF.

This clonotype has at least ten counts. The chain carries TRBV5-1 and TRBJ1-1; 11 bases match TRBD1. Germline CDR1 is SGHRS and CDR2 is YFSETQ. This CDR3 region has 15 residues. The V and J ends lost 0 bases and 7 bases, in that order; junction bases with no gene match: 5. CDR3 loop: CASSLVGTGGYEAFF. CDR3 DNA sequence: TGCGCCAGCAGCTTGGTTGGGACAGGGGGATATGAAGCTTTCTTT.

This clonotype was picked up many times. CDR3 residues: CASSFSQTGNQPQHF. Written as DNA, the CDR3 is TGTGCCAGCAGTTTTAGCCAAACAGGGAATCAGCCCCAGCATTTT. The V gene is TRBV6-5, the J gene TRBJ1-5; a possible D gene is TRBD1 (6 bases). The length of the CDR3 is 15 residues. V shed 4 bases and J shed 4 bases, with 14 bases lying between them. Germline CDR1 and CDR2: MNHEY and SVGAGI.

V is TRBV5-1 and J is TRBJ2-7; a possible D gene is TRBD1 (5 bases). This CDR3 contains 18 residues. From germline, CDR1 is SGHRS and CDR2 YFSETQ. Trimming shortened V by 4 bases and J by 1 base, and 24 bases separated the two germline ends. Here the CDR3 reads CASSIDSDLPFLSYEQYF. The CDR3, as DNA: TGCGCCAGCAGCATAGACAGCGACCTGCCTTTTCTTTCCTACGAGCAGTACTTC.

This clonotype was counted many times. This chain uses TRBV4-1 with TRBJ2-7, with a tentative D call TRBD2 (6 bases). CDR1 and CDR2 from the germline V gene are MGHRA and YSYEKL. The CDR3 totals 15 residues. The V gene lost 2 bases and the J gene lost 1 base, with 12 bases spanning the gap. This chain's CDR3 is CASSQSSGRSYEQYF. CDR3 nucleotides: TGCGCCAGCAGCCAATCCTCAGGGAGGTCCTACGAGCAGTACTTC.

This clonotype was counted a few times. In DNA form, the CDR3 reads TGTGCCAGCAGCTTAGGTGGGAATAATTCACCCCTCCACTTT. Translating it yields CASSLGGNNSPLHF. The rearrangement links TRBV13 to TRBJ1-6; D remains ambiguous. Per germline, CDR1 PRHDT and CDR2 FYEKMQ (reference sequence). The CDR3 sequence is 14 residues long. Deletions cut 0 bases from V and 5 bases from J, with 5 bases between.

This clonotype has only a few counts. V is TRBV7-2 and J is TRBJ1-2, with 8 nucleotides matching TRBD1. The CDR3 totals 13 residues. Trimming took 5 bases from V and 4 from J; bases not matched to a gene: 3. From germline, CDR1 is SGHTA and CDR2 FQGNSA. Here the CDR3 DNA reads TGTGCCAGCAGCGACAGGGGCGTCTATGGCTACACCTTC. Amino acid sequence: CASSDRGVYGYTF.

This clonotype was observed many times. The chain recombines TRBV20-1 with TRBJ1-1; D is possibly TRBD1 (5 bases). CDR3 size: 14 residues. Germline V gene lookup returns CDR1 DFQATT and CDR2 SNEGSKA (reference sequence). Trimming removed 6 bases at V and 0 bases at J, with 14 bases between. Here the CDR3 reads CSAPSGGMNTEAFF. The CDR3 DNA reads as TGCAGTGCCCCAAGCGGGGGAATGAACACTGAAGCTTTCTTT.

About this clonotype: A much larger clone lies a single base off, so this may be a read error. The V call is TRBV29-1, the J call TRBJ1-6; 8 bases agree with TRBD1. The CDR3 spans 13 residues. Germline V CDR1 and CDR2: SQVTM, ANQGSEA. The CDR3: CSVVDRANSPPHF. The CDR3 nucleotides are TGCAGCGTTGTGGACAGGGCGAATTCACCCCCCCACTTT. Full variable domain (outside the CDR3, taken from reference TRBV29-1 and TRBJ1-6): SAVISQKPSRDICQRGTSLTIQCQVDSQVTMMFWYRQQPGQSLTLIATANQGSEATYESGFVIDKFPISRPNLTFSTLTVSNMSPEDSSIYLCSVVDRANSPPHFGNGTRLTVT.